The 18 T cell receptor beta chains below were found in one sample sequenced in a study of cytomegalovirus exposure and HLA in healthy donors. Vbeta (60) and Jbeta (13) primers were used in the PCR. Clones were read by immunoSEQ multiplex PCR, and TCRdb kept only the in-frame ones, dropping some. The repertoire consists of roughly 100,000 clones, with roughly three quarters occurring once and the leading ten covering more than 2.5%. Sequenced sample: PBMCs. These receptors all stem from a man aged 30 to 39 in good health and CMV-seronegative.

The chain links TRBV7-2 to TRBJ1-5, with a tentative D call TRBD1 (6 bases). This CDR3 has 14 amino acids. Germline V gene lookup returns CDR1 SGHTA and CDR2 FQGNSA. Trimming removed 1 base at V and 11 bases at J, with 15 bases between. DNA of the CDR3: TGTGCCAGCAGCTTAGAACAGGGAGGGTTTGCCCAGCATTTT. As protein: CASSLEQGGFAQHF.

The V gene is TRBV9, the J gene TRBJ1-3; a possible D gene is TRBD1 (5 bases). V lost 4 bases to trimming and J lost 0 bases, with 11 bases between them. This CDR3 region has 15 residues. Germline CDR1 SGDLS, CDR2 YYNGEE. The CDR3 coding sequence is TGTGCCAGCAGCCCGCAGGGTAACTCTGGAAACACCATATATTTT. Its translation is CASSPQGNSGNTIYF.

Only a few counts were recorded for this clone. The chain is built from TRBV7-2 and TRBJ1-5, with 10 bases matching TRBD1. J gave up 6 bases and V 4 bases, and 6 bases lay outside the gene matches. The CDR3 has 15 amino acids. Per the germline V gene, CDR1 is SGHTA and CDR2 is FQGNSA. CDR3 sequence reads: CASSSRDRGLQPQHF. The CDR3 nucleotides read TGTGCCAGCAGCTCCCGGGACAGGGGTCTTCAGCCCCAGCATTTT. The full variable domain, its missing parts supplied by reference TRBV7-2 and TRBJ1-5, is GAGVSQSPSNKVTEKGKDVELRCDPISGHTALYWYRQSLGQGLEFLIYFQGNSAPDKSGLPSDRFSAERTGGSVSTLTIQRTQQEDSAVYLCASSSRDRGLQPQHFGDGTRLSIL.

This clone occurred once. V is TRBV5-6 and J is TRBJ2-7, with 7 nucleotides matching TRBD1. This CDR3 is 15 amino acids long. With 4 bases clipped from V and 0 bases from J, the junction kept 7 bases outside the gene matches. Per germline, CDR1 SGHDT and CDR2 YYEEEE. The CDR3 is CASSGPGQRSYEQYF. CDR3 DNA sequence: TGTGCCAGCAGCGGACCGGGACAGCGCTCCTACGAGCAGTACTTC.

This chain links TRBV6-1 with TRBJ2-1, with TRBD2 identical over 12 bases. Germline values: CDR1 MNHNS, CDR2 SASEGT. After removal of 2 bases from V and 4 bases from J, the junction contained 0 bases not matched to a gene. The CDR3 sequence is 15 residues long. The CDR3 bases are TGTGCCAGCAGTGAACTAGCGGGAGGGTACAATGAGCAGTTCTTC. Translating it yields CASSELAGGYNEQFF.

A few counts support this clone. The chain is built from TRBV7-9 and TRBJ2-2; D is undetermined. This CDR3 has 14 residues. V was shortened by 2 bases and J by 3 bases, with 7 bases between the two germline ends. CDR1 is SEHNR, CDR2 FQNEAQ, per germline (reference sequence). The CDR3 loop reads CASSLYGHTGELFF. The DNA of the CDR3 is TGTGCCAGCAGCTTATATGGGCACACCGGGGAGCTGTTTTTT.

V gene TRBV7-2 combines with J gene TRBJ2-2, with D hard to call. CDR1 is SGHTA and CDR2 is FQGNSA in the germline V gene. The CDR3 spans 15 residues. The germline V and J ends were trimmed by 1 base and 0 bases, with 6 bases remaining between them. CDR3 amino acids: CASSLGLANTGELFF. For the CDR3, the DNA is TGTGCCAGCAGCTTAGGGCTAGCGAACACCGGGGAGCTGTTTTTT.

V usage is TRBV6-1 and J usage is TRBJ2-7; D is unclear. The V and J ends lost 6 bases and 0 bases respectively, with 9 bases between them. Germline V CDR1 and CDR2: MNHNS, SASEGT. CDR3 length: 13 residues. The CDR3: CASSLTVSYEQYF. The CDR3 nucleotides read TGTGCCAGCAGCTTAACAGTCTCCTACGAGCAGTACTTC.

The chain is built from TRBV6-1 and TRBJ1-5, with D hard to call. Trimming left V 3 bases short and J 6 bases short, with 9 bases between. The CDR3 runs to 13 residues. Germline V gene data show CDR1 as MNHNS and CDR2 as SASEGT. The CDR3 region is CASSESRGQPQHF. CDR3 in DNA: TGTGCCAGCAGTGAGAGTCGAGGTCAGCCCCAGCATTTT.

This chain connects TRBV7-2 to TRBJ2-5; D gene uncertain. Per germline, CDR1 SGHTA and CDR2 FQGNSA. Trimming stripped 3 bases from V and 5 bases from J, with 10 bases between. The CDR3 consists of 13 residues. CDR3 coding DNA: TGTGCCAGCAGCTTCAACCGGGTTGAGACCCAGTACTTC. This sequence encodes CASSFNRVETQYF.

V usage is TRBV4-2 and J usage is TRBJ2-5, with 7 bases matching TRBD2. The DNA end is a closer match to TRBJ2-7, so the J assignment may be wrong. Looked up from germline, CDR1 is LGHNA and CDR2 is YNFKEQ. The CDR3 sequence is 15 residues long. The chain's CDR3 is CASSQDSSGSYEQYF. CDR3 bases: TGTGCCAGCAGCCAAGATTCTAGCGGTTCCTACGAGCAGTACTTC.

This rearrangement joins TRBV7-8 to TRBJ1-5; tentatively, D is TRBD1 (6 bases). The CDR3 is made up of 14 amino acids. CDR1 and CDR2 from the germline V gene are SGHVS and FQNEAQ. The germline V and J ends were trimmed by 6 bases and 2 bases, with 11 bases remaining between them. The CDR3 DNA sequence: TGTGCCAGCAGTCCTAACAGGGGCAATCAGCCCCAGCATTTT. Amino acid sequence: CASSPNRGNQPQHF. Full variable domain (remainder filled in from reference TRBV7-8 and TRBJ1-5): GAGVSQSPRYKVAKRGQDVALRCDPISGHVSLFWYQQALGQGPEFLTYFQNEAQLDKSGLPSDRFFAERPEGSVSTLKIQRTQQEDSAVYLCASSPNRGNQPQHFGDGTRLSIL.

This clone showed up just a few times. The V call is TRBV18, the J call TRBJ2-7, with TRBD1 as a possible D gene (6 bases). Trimming left V 5 bases short and J 2 bases short, with 10 bases between. The CDR3 spans 13 residues. CDR1 is KGHSH and CDR2 is LQKENI in the germline V gene. Here the CDR3 reads CASSGAGAYEQYF. Here the CDR3 DNA reads TGTGCCAGCTCAGGGGCAGGGGCCTACGAGCAGTACTTC. Based on the CDR3 plus reference TRBV18 and TRBJ2-7, the full variable domain is NAGVMQNPRHLVRRRGQEARLRCSPMKGHSHVYWYRQLPEEGLKFMVYLQKENIIDESGMPKERFSAEFPKEGPSILRIQQVVRGDSAAYFCASSGAGAYEQYFGPGTRLTVT.

The genes are TRBV7-9 and TRBJ2-7; weak D call: TRBD2 (6 bases). Deletions cut 6 bases from V and 6 bases from J, with 9 bases between. The CDR3 sequence is 11 residues long. Germline lookup yields CDR1 SEHNR and CDR2 FQNEAQ (reference sequence). Here the CDR3 reads CASRGGAEQYF. CDR3 sequence (DNA): TGTGCCAGCAGGGGCGGGGCCGAGCAGTACTTC.

This chain connects TRBV6-7 to TRBJ1-4; 8 bases align to TRBD1. TRBV6-7 belongs to the ORF category, with a function that is uncertain. This CDR3 has 14 amino acids. V was pared by 8 bases and J by 4 bases, with 6 bases of the junction left unmatched. The CDR3, as DNA: TGTGCCAGCCTCGGGACAGGCGATAATGAAAAACTGTTTTTT. As protein: CASLGTGDNEKLFF.

The gene calls are TRBV30 and TRBJ2-3; the match to TRBD2 covers 7 bases. Germline CDR1 GTSNPN, CDR2 SVGIG (reference sequence). This CDR3 is built from 15 residues. The J segment lost 0 bases and the V segment lost 2 bases, leaving 5 bases of the junction unmatched. CDR3 loop: CAWSLLALSTDTQYF. In nucleotides, the CDR3 is TGTGCCTGGAGTCTACTAGCGCTAAGCACAGATACGCAGTATTTT. Full variable domain (rest looked up from reference TRBV30 and TRBJ2-3): SQTIHQWPATLVQPVGSPLSLECTVEGTSNPNLYWYRQAAGRGLQLLFYSVGIGQISSEVPQNLSASRPQDRQFILSSKKLLLSDSGFYLCAWSLLALSTDTQYFGPGTRLTVL.

The chain links TRBV18 to TRBJ1-2, with 11 positions matching TRBD1. The CDR3 totals 22 residues. The V gene's germline CDR1 is KGHSH and CDR2 LQKENI. After removal of 2 bases from V and 8 bases from J, the junction contained 28 bases not matched to a gene. The CDR3 sequence is CASSPIETPIGYPGQGEVGYTF. The CDR3 bases are TGTGCCAGCTCACCAATTGAGACTCCAATCGGGTATCCGGGACAGGGGGAGGTCGGCTACACCTTC.

The chain has TRBV6-5 and TRBJ1-2, with TRBD1 matching over 9 bases. The CDR3 loop spans 13 amino acids. V shed 6 bases, J shed 8 bases, and the junction held 7 bases outside the gene matches. Germline V gene lookup returns CDR1 MNHEY and CDR2 SVGAGI. In nucleotides, the CDR3 is TGTGCCAGCAGAACCGGGACAGGGTGGGGCTACACCTTC. Amino acids: CASRTGTGWGYTF.